The 10 T cell receptor beta chains listed next were all sequenced from one sample in a study of blood T cell repertoires in COVID-19 (dated by TCRdb to 2018 to 2021). The library was obtained by the immunoSEQ multiplex PCR assay. The source is immuneACCESS, and TCRdb retained only in-frame sequences with V and J called. Part of the clones is not carried over; for the studies checked, unresolved V genes explain less than half of this, and the remainder is unexplained. The sample contains roughly 150,000 clones, around four fifths of them found a single time. Clones ranked in the top ten supply about 1.9% of the sample. The specimen sequenced was peripheral blood. These receptors originate from a woman older than 75 with acute or convalescent COVID-19.

V usage is TRBV6-5 and J usage is TRBJ2-2; possibly TRBD1 for D (5 bases). The germline V and J ends were trimmed by 4 bases and 4 bases, with 7 bases remaining between them. Germline V gene sequence: CDR1 MNHEY, CDR2 SVGAGI. The CDR3 extends over 13 amino acids. CDR3: CASSSTGTGELFF. As DNA, the CDR3 is TGTGCCAGCAGTTCAACAGGCACCGGGGAGCTGTTTTTT.

The chain carries TRBV2 and TRBJ2-5, with 8 bases fitting TRBD1. The CDR3 length is 14 residues. Looked up from germline, CDR1 is SNHLY and CDR2 is FYNNEI. V was pared by 3 bases and J by 2 bases, with 2 bases of the junction left unmatched. In DNA, the CDR3 is TGTGCCAGCAGTGAGGACAGGGTACAAGAGACCCAGTACTTC. Protein sequence: CASSEDRVQETQYF.

This clone appeared a single time. The rearrangement links TRBV11-1 to TRBJ2-7, with 10 positions matching TRBD1. The trim removed 5 bases at V and 6 bases at J, leaving 10 bases unmatched. The CDR3 is made up of 15 amino acids. Germline CDR1 and CDR2: SGHAT and FQDESV (reference sequence). CDR3 bases: TGTGCCAGCAGCCGGGGACAGGGGAAAGCCGGCGAGCAGTACTTC. It encodes CASSRGQGKAGEQYF.

The rearrangement uses TRBV3-1 (or the pseudogene TRBV3-2) and TRBJ2-7; a weak D match, TRBD1 (5 bases). V was trimmed by 1 base and J by 2 bases, leaving 12 bases between them. This CDR3 is built from 15 residues. Germline CDR1 and CDR2: LGHDT and YNNKEL (reference sequence). CDR3 amino acids: CASSQAIDSTYEQYF. The CDR3 coding sequence is TGTGCCAGCAGCCAAGCAATCGACAGTACCTACGAGCAGTACTTC.

The chain recombines TRBV28 with TRBJ1-6; 9 bases line up with TRBD1. Germline V CDR1 and CDR2: MDHEN, SYDVKM. The CDR3 has 14 residues. The junction had 5 bases not matched to a gene; V was cut back by 8 bases and J by 6 bases. CDR3 DNA: TGTGCCAGCTCGGGACAGGGATTTAATTCACCCCTCCACTTT. It codes for CASSGQGFNSPLHF.

This clone appeared a single time. The J gene is TRBJ1-5, the V gene TRBV28, with a possible D match to TRBD1 (6 bases). The V and J ends lost 5 bases and 0 bases respectively, with 14 bases between them. The CDR3 spans 16 residues. CDR1 and CDR2 from the germline V gene are MDHEN and SYDVKM. The CDR3, as DNA: TGTGCCAGCAGTCGAGGGGACATTTATAGCAATCAGCCCCAGCATTTT. The encoded protein is CASSRGDIYSNQPQHF.

The chain recombines TRBV7-2 with TRBJ1-3, with 9 bases lining up with TRBD1. The CDR3 is 17 amino acids. V gave up 3 bases and J gave up 0 bases; unmatched junction bases: 6. Looked up from germline, CDR1 is SGHTA and CDR2 is FQGNSA. DNA for the CDR3: TGTGCCAGCAGCTTGGCCGGGACAGGGATCTCTGGAAACACCATATATTTT. Amino acid sequence: CASSLAGTGISGNTIYF.

CDR3 bases: TGTGCCAGCTCACCACCAGGCGGGGGCTTACTTCCAGGGGAGCTGTTTTTT. Translating it yields CASSPPGGGLLPGELFF. This chain connects TRBV18 to TRBJ2-2, with D possibly TRBD2 on 7 matching bases. The V and J ends lost 0 bases and 8 bases respectively, with 19 bases between them. CDR1 and CDR2 from the germline V gene are KGHSH and LQKENI. This CDR3 region has 17 residues.

The genes are TRBV3-1 (or the pseudogene TRBV3-2) and TRBJ2-1, with D hard to call. The CDR3 is 16 residues long. Trimming removed 0 bases at V and 3 bases at J, with 12 bases between. Germline V gene lookup returns CDR1 LGHDT and CDR2 YNNKEL (reference sequence). DNA of the CDR3: TGTGCCAGCAGCCAAGACGGTTCAAACCACTACAATGAGCAGTTCTTC. It yields the protein CASSQDGSNHYNEQFF.

V and J are TRBV27 and TRBJ2-3; a possible D gene is TRBD2 (6 bases). Trimming removed 3 bases from V and 1 base from J, with 11 bases in between. The V gene's germline CDR1 is MNHEY and CDR2 SMNVEV (reference sequence). The CDR3 runs 15 residues. The CDR3 DNA sequence: TGTGCCAGCAGTTTGGGTAGCGGACGCACAGATACGCAGTATTTT. The encoded protein is CASSLGSGRTDTQYF.